This T cell receptor (beta chain) is drawn from a study of human T cells and chemical hapten exposure. This clonotype occurred a few times. This sample's time point: pre-sensitization, week 0. Treatment indicated: therapeutic diphenylcyclopropenone sensitization with weekly scalp DPC. From whole blood left unfractionated, total RNA was extracted. From the RACE reads, TCRdb called clonotypes with MiXCR, one entry per CDR3 protein. The data contain roughly 50,000 distinct CDR3 sequences, 9.5% to 10% of them seen just once; the ten biggest clones take up approximately 9.6%. The CDR3 length is 18 residues. Trimming took 2 bases from V and 7 from J, leaving 21 bases between them.

This clonotype was obtained from a woman aged 30 to 39 with alopecia areata. Some clones in this sample may be carry-over from other donors' samples. The source material was whole blood, sampled in connection with sensitization to the hapten diphenylcyclopropenone (DPC). This chain uses TRBV12-3 or TRBV12-4 with TRBJ1-6; tentative D call: TRBD1 (5 bases). CDR3 sequence: CASSLRDRYSRTNSPLHF. In DNA, the CDR3 is TGTGCCAGCAGTTTAAGGGACCGCTACTCTAGGACAAATTCACCCCTCCACTTT.